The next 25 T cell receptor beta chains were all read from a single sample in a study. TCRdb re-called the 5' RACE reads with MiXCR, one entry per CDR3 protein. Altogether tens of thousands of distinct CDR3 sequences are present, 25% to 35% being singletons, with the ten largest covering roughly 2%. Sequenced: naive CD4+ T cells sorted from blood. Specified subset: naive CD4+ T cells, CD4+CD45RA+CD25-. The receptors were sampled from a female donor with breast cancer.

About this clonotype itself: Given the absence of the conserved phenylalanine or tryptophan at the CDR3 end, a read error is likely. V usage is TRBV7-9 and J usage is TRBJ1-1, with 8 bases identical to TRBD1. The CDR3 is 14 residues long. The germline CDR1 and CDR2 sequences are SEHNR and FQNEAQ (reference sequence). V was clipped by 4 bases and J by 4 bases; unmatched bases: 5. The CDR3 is CASSSDRGSTEAFL. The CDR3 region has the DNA TGTGCCAGCAGCTCCGACAGGGGATCCACTGAAGCTTTCCTT.

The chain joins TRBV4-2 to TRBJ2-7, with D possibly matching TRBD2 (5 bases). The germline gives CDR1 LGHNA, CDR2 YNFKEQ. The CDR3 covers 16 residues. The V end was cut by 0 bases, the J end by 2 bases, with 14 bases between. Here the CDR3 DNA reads TGTGCCAGCAGCCAAGATCTGGGGAGCAAAACCTACGAGCAGTACTTC. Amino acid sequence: CASSQDLGSKTYEQYF.

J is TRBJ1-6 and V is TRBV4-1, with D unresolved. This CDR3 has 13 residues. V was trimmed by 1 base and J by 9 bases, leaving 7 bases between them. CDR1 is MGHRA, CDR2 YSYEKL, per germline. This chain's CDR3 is CASSQGVGSPLHF. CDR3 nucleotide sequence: TGCGCCAGCAGCCAAGGAGTGGGTTCACCCCTCCACTTT.

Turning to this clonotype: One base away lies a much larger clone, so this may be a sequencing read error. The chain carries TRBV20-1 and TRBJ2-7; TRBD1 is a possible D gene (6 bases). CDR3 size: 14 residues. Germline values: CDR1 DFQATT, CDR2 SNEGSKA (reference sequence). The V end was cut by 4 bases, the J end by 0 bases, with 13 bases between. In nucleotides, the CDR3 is TGCAGTGCTAAAGGGGGATTGGGCTCCTACGAGCAGTACTTC. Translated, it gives CSAKGGLGSYEQYF.

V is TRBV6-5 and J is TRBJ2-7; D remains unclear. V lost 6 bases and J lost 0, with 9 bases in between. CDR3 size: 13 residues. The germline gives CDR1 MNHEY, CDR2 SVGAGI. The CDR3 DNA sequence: TGTGCCAGCAGCCCCGAGAGCTCCTACGAGCAGTACTTC. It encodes CASSPESSYEQYF.

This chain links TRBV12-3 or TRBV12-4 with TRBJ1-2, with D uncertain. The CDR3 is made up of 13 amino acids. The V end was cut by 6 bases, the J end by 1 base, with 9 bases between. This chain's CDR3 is CASSPSDNYGYTF. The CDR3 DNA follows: TGTGCCAGCAGCCCCAGTGATAACTATGGCTACACCTTC.

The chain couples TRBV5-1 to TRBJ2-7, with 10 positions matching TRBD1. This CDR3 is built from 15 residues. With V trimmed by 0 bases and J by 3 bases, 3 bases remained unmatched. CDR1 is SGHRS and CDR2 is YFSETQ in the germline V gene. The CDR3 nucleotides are TGCGCCAGCAGCTTGGGACAGGGGGCTCGCTACGAGCAGTACTTC. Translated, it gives CASSLGQGARYEQYF.

The chain's CDR3 is CASSPHGGTGSDEQYF. As DNA, the CDR3 is TGTGCCAGCAGTCCCCATGGAGGGACAGGTAGCGACGAGCAGTACTTC. The chain recombines TRBV6-2 or TRBV6-3 with TRBJ2-7; 8 nucleotides line up with TRBD1. This CDR3 spans 16 amino acids. V shed 5 bases, J shed 5 bases, and the junction held 14 bases outside the gene matches. Germline V gene lookup returns CDR1 MNHEY and CDR2 SVGEGT.

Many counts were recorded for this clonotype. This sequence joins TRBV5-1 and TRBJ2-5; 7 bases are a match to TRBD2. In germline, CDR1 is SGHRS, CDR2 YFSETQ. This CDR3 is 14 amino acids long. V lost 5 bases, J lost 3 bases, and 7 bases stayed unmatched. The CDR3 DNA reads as TGCGCCAGCAGGCCCGGGACTACTGAAGAGACCCAGTACTTC. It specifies CASRPGTTEETQYF. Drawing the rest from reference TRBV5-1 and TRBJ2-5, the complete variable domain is KAGVTQTPRYLIKTRGQQVTLSCSPISGHRSVSWYQQTPGQGLQFLFEYFSETQRNKGNFPGRFSGRQFSNSRSEMNVSTLELGDSALYLCASRPGTTEETQYFGPGTRLLVL.

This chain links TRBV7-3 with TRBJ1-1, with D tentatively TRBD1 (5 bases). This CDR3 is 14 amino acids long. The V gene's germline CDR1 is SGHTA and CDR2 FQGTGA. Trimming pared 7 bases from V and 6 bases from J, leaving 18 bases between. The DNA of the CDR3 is TGTGCCAGCATCACCGGCCCAGGGAGCGCTGAAGCTTTCTTT. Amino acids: CASITGPGSAEAFF. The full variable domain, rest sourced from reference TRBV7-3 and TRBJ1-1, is GAGVSQTPSNKVTEKGKYVELRCDPISGHTALYWYRQSLGQGPEFLIYFQGTGAADDSGLPNDRFFAVRPEGSVSTLKIQRTERGDSAVYLCASITGPGSAEAFFGQGTRLTVV.

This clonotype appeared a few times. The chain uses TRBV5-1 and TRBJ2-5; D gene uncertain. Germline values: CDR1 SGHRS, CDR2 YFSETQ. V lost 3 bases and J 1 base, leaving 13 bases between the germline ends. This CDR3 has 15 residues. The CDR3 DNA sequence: TGCGCCAGCAGCTCCCGGGTCTTATCCCAAGAGACCCAGTACTTC. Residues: CASSSRVLSQETQYF. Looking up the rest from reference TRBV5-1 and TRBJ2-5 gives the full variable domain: KAGVTQTPRYLIKTRGQQVTLSCSPISGHRSVSWYQQTPGQGLQFLFEYFSETQRNKGNFPGRFSGRQFSNSRSEMNVSTLELGDSALYLCASSSRVLSQETQYFGPGTRLLVL.

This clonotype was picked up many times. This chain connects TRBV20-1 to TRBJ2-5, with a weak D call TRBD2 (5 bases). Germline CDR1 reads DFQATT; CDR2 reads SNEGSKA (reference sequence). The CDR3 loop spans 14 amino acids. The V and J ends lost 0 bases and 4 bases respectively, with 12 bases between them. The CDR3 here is CSARDRRSGETQYF. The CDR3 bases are TGCAGTGCTAGAGATCGGAGGTCCGGAGAGACCCAGTACTTC.

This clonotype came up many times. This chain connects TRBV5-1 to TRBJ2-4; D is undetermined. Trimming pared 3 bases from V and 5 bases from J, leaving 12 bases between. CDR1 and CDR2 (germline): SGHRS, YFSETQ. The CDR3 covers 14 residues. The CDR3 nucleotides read TGCGCCAGCAGCTCGACGGATACCCAAAACATTCAGTACTTC. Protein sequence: CASSSTDTQNIQYF.

The CDR3: CASSSLGTDTQYF. The DNA for the CDR3 is TGTGCCAGCAGCTCCTTGGGGACAGATACGCAGTATTTT. This chain connects TRBV12-3 or TRBV12-4 to TRBJ2-3; no firm D call. V was pared by 6 bases and J by 3 bases, with 10 bases between. The CDR3 runs to 13 residues.

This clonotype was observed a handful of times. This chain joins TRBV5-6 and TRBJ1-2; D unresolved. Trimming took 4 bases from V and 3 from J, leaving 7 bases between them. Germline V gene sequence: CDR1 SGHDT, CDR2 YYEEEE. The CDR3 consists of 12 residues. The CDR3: CASSRRDYGYTF. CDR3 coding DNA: TGTGCCAGCAGCCGACGGGACTATGGCTACACCTTC.

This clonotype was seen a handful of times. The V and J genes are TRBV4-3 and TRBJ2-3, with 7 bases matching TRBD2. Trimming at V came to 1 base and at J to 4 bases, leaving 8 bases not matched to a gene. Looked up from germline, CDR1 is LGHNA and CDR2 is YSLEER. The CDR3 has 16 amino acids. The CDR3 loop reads CASSQAVAGASDTQYF. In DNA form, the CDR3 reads TGCGCCAGCAGCCAAGCGGTGGCGGGAGCATCAGATACGCAGTATTTT.

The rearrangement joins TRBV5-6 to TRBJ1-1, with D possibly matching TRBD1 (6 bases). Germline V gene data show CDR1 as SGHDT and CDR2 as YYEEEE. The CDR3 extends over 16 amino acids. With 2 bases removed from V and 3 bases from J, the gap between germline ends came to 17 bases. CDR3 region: CASSFNLGGQDTEAFF. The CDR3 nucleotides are TGTGCCAGCAGCTTTAACCTCGGGGGGCAGGACACTGAAGCTTTCTTT.

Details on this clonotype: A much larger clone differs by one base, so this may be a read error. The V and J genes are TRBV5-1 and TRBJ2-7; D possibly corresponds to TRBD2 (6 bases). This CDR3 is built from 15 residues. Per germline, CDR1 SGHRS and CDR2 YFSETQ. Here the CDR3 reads CASSLLGTGAYERYF. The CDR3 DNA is TGCGCCAGCAGCTTGTTAGGGACTGGAGCCTACGAGCGGTACTTC.

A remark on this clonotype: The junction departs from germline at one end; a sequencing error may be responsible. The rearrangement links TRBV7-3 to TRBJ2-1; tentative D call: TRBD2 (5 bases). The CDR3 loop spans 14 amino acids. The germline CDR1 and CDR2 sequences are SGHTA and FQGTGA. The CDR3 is CTSSPTASTHEQFF. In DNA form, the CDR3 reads TGTACCAGCAGCCCGACGGCTAGCACGCATGAGCAGTTCTTC.

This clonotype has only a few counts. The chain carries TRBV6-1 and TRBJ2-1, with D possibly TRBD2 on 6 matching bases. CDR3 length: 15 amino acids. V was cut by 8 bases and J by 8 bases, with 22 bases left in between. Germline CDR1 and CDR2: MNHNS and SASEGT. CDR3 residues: CASRRVAAREHEQFF. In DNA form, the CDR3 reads TGTGCCAGCCGTCGAGTAGCGGCAAGAGAGCATGAGCAGTTCTTC.

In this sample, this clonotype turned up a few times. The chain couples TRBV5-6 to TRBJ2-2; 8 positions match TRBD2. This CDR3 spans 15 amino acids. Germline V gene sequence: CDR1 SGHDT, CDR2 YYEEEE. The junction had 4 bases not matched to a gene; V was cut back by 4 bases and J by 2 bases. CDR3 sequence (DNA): TGTGCCAGCAGCCCGGGGGGGATCAACACCGGGGAGCTGTTTTTT. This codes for CASSPGGINTGELFF.

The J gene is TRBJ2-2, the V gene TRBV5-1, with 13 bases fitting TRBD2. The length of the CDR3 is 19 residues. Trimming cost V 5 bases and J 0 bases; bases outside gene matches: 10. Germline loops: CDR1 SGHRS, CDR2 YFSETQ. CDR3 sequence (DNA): TGCGCCAGCAGGACCGGACTAGCGGGGGTCCTTGCGAACACCGGGGAGCTGTTTTTT. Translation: CASRTGLAGVLANTGELFF.

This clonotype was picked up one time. In DNA, the CDR3 is TGTGCCAGCAGCCGGGCAGGGGGCTGGGGCAATGAGCAGTTCTTC. It encodes CASSRAGGWGNEQFF. The genes are TRBV11-2 and TRBJ2-1; 8 nucleotides line up with TRBD1. The CDR3 spans 15 residues. Germline values: CDR1 SGHAT, CDR2 FQNNGV. Unmatched junction bases numbered 9, after V lost 5 bases and J lost 6 bases.

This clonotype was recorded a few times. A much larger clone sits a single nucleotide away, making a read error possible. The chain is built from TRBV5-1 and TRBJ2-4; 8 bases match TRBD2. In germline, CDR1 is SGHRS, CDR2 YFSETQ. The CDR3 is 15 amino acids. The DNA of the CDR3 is TGCGCCAGCAGCTTGGCCGGGGGGGGCCAGAACAGTCAGTACTTC. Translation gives CASSLAGGGQNSQYF.

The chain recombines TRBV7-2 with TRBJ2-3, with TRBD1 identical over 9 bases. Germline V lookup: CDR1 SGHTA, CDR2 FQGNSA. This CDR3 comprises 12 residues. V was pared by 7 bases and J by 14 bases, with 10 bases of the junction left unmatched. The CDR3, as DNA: TGTGCCAGCACCCCTTTAGGGACAGGGTCGTATTTT. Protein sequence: CASTPLGTGSYF.